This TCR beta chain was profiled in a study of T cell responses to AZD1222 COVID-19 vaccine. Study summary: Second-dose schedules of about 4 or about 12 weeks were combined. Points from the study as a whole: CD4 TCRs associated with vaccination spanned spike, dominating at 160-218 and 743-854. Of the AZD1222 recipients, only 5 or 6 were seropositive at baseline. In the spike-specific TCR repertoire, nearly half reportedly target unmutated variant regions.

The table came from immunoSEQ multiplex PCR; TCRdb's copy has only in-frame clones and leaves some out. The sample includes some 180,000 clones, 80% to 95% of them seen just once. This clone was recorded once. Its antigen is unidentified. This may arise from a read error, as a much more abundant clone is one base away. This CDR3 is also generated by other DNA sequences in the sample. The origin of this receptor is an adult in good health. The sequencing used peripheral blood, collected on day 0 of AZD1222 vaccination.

The CDR3 bases are TGTGCCAGCAGCCCAGGGGAGACCCAGTACTTC. Translating it yields CASSPGETQYF. This chain links TRBV12-3 or TRBV12-4 with TRBJ2-5; D possibly corresponds to TRBD1 (5 bases). CDR3 length: 11 amino acids. V lost 6 bases, J lost 5 bases, and 7 bases lay in between.